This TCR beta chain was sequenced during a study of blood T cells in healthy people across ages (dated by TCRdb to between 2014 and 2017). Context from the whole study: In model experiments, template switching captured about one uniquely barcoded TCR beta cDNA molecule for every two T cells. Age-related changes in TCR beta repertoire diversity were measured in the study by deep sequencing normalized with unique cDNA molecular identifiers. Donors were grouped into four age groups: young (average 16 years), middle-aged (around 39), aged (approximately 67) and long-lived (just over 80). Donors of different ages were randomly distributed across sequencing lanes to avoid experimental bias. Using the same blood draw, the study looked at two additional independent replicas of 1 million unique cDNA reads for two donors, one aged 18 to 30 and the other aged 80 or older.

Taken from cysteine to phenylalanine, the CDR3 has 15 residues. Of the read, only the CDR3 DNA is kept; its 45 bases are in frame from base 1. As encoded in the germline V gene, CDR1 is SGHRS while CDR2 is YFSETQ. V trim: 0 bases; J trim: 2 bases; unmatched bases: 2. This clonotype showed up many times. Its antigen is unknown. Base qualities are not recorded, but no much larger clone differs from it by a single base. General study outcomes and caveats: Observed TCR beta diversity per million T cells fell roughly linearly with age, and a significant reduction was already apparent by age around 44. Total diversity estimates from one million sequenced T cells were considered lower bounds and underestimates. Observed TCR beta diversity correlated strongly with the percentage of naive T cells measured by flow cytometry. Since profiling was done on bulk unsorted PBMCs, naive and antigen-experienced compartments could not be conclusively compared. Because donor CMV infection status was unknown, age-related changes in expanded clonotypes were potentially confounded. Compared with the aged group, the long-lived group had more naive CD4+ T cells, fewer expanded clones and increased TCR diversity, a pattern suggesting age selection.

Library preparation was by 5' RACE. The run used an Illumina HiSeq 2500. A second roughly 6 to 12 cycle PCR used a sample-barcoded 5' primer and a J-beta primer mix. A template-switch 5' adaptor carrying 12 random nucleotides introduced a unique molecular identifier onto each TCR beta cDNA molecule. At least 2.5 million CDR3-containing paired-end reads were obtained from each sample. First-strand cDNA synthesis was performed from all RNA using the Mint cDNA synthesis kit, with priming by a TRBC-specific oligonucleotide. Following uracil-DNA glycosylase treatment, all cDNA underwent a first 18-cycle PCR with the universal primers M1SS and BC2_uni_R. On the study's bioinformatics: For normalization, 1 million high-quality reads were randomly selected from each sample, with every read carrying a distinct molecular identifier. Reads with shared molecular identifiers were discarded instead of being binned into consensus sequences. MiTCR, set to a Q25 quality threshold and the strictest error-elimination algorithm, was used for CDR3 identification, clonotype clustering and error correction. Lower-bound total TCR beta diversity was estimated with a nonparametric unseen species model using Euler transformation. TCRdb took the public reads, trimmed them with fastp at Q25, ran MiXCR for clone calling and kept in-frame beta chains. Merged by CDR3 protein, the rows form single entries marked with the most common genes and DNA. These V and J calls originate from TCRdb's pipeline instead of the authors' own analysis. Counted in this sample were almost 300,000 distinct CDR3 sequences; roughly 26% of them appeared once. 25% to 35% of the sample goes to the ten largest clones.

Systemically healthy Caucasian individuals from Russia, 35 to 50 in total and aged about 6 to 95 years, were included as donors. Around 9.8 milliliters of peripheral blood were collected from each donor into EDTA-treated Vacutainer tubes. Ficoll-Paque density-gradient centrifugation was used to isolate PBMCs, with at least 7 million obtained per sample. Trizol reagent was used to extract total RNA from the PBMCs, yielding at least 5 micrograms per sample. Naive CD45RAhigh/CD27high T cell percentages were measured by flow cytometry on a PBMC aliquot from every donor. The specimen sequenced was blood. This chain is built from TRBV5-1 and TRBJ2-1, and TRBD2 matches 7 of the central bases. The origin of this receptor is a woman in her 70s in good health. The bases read TGCGCCAGCAGCTTGGGGGGGGGGACCTACAATGAGCAGTTCTTC. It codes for CASSLGGGTYNEQFF.